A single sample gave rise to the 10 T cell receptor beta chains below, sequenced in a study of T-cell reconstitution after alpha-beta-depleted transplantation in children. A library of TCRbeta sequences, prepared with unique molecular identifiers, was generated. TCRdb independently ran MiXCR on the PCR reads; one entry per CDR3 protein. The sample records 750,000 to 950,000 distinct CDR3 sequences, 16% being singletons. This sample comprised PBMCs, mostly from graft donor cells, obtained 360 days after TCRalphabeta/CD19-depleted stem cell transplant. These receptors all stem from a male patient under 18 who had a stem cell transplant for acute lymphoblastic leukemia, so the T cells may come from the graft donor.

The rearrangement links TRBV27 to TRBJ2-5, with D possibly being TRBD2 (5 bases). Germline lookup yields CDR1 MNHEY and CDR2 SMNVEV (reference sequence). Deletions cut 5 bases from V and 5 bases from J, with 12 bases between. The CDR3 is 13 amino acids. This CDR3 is CASSRDYSETQYF. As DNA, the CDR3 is TGTGCCAGCAGTAGAGACTACTCGGAGACCCAGTACTTC.

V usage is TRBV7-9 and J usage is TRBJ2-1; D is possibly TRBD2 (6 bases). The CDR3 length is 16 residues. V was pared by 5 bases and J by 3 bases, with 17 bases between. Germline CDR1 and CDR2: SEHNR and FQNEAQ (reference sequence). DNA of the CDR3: TGTGCCAGCAGCCCCCTGGGGCTAGCGAACTACAATGAGCAGTTCTTC. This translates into CASSPLGLANYNEQFF.

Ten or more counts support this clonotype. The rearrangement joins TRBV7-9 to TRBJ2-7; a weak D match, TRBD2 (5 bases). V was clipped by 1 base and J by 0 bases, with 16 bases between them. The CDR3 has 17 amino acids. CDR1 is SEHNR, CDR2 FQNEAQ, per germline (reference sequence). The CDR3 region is CASSLGRAEKSSYEQYF. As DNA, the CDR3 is TGTGCCAGCAGCTTAGGCCGAGCGGAGAAGAGCTCCTACGAGCAGTACTTC.

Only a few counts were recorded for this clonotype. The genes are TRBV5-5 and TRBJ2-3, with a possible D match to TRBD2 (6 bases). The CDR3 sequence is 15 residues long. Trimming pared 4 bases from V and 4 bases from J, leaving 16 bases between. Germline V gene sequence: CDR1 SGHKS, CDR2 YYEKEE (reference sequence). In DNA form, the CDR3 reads TGTGCCAGCAGCGCGGGGACCAGCGGCGCAGATACGCAGTATTTT. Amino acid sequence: CASSAGTSGADTQYF. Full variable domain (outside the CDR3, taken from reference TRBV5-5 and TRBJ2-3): DAGVTQSPTHLIKTRGQQVTLRCSPISGHKSVSWYQQVLGQGPQFIFQYYEKEERGRGNFPDRFSARQFPNYSSELNVNALLLGDSALYLCASSAGTSGADTQYFGPGTRLTVL.

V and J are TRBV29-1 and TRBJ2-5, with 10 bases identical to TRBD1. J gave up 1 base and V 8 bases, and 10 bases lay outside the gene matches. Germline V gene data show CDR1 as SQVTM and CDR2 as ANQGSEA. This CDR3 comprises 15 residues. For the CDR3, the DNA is TGCAGCTCCTCAGGACAGGGGGTTCGCCAAGAGACCCAGTACTTC. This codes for CSSSGQGVRQETQYF.

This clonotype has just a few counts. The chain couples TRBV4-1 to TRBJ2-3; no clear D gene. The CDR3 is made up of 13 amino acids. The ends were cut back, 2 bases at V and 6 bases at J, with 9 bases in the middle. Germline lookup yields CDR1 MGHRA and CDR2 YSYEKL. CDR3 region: CASSQRMMDTQYF. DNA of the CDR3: TGCGCCAGCAGCCAAAGGATGATGGATACGCAGTATTTT.

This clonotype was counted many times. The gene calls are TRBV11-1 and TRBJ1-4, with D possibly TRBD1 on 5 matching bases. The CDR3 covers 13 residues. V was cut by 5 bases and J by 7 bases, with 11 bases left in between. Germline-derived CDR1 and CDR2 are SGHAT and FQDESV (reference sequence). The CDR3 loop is CASSPGTAEKLFF. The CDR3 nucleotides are TGTGCCAGCAGCCCCGGGACGGCTGAAAAACTGTTTTTT.

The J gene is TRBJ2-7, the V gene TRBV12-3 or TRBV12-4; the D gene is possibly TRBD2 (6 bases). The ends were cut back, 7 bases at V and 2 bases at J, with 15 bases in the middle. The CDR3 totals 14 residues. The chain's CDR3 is CASTQAGSAYEQYF. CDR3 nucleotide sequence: TGTGCCAGCACCCAAGCGGGCTCTGCCTACGAGCAGTACTTC.

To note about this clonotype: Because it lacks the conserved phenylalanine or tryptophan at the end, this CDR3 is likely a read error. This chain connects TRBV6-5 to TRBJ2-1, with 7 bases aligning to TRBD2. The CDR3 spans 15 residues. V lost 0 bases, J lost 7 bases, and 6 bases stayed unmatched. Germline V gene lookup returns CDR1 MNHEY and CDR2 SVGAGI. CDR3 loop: CASSYSPGGRNEQFI. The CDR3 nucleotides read TGTGCCAGCAGTTACTCACCGGGAGGTAGGAATGAGCAGTTCATC.

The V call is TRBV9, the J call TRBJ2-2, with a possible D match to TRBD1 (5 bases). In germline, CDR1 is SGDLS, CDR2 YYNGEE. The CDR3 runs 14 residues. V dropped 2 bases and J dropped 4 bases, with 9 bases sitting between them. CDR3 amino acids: CASSVSRVTGELFF. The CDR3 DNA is TGTGCCAGCAGCGTCTCCAGGGTCACCGGGGAGCTGTTTTTT.